This T cell receptor (beta chain) derives from a study of T cells in localized non-small cell lung cancer. Trimming left V 2 bases short and J 7 bases short, with 10 bases between. Germline values: CDR1 SGHDT, CDR2 YYEEEE. This CDR3 region has 13 residues. The protocol was immunoSEQ multiplex PCR, while the TCRdb copy is restricted to in-frame clones and leaves out a portion. The sample holds 25,000 to 35,000 clones; just under 80% are singletons and the top ten take 16%. This chain joins TRBV5-6 and TRBJ2-1; unclear D gene. The sample in question was peripheral blood, obtained before any cancer treatment. The sequence came from a male donor aged 60 or over with stage III squamous cell lung carcinoma. Here the CDR3 reads CASSLRTRNEQFF. CDR3 DNA sequence: TGTGCCAGCAGCTTAAGGACGAGAAATGAGCAGTTCTTC. The full variable domain, with the rest looked up from reference TRBV5-6 and TRBJ2-1, is DAGVTQSPTHLIKTRGQQVTLRCSPKSGHDTVSWYQQALGQGPQFIFQYYEEEERQRGNFPDRFSGHQFPNYSSELNVNALLLGDSALYLCASSLRTRNEQFFGPGTRLTVL.